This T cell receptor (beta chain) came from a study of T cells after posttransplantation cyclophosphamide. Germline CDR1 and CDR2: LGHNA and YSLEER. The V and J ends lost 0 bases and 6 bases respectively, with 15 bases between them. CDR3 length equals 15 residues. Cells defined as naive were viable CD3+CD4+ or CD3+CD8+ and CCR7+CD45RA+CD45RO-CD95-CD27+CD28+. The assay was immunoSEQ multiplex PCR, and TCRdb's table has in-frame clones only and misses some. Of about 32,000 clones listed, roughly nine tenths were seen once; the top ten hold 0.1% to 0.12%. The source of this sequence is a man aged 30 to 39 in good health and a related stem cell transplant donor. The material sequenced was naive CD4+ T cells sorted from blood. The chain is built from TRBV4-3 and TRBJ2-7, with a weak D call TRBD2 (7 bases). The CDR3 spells CASSQDNLGGAEQYF. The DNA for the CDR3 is TGCGCCAGCAGCCAAGATAACTTAGGGGGGGCCGAGCAGTACTTC.